This T cell receptor beta chain was found in a study of blood T cell repertoires in COVID-19. Background on the study: T cells, B-cell-depleted T cells, or PBMCs supplied cDNA or gDNA.

The V gene's germline CDR1 is DFQATT and CDR2 SNEGSKA (reference sequence). CDR3 length equals 14 residues. Losses at the gene ends were 3 bases for V and 6 bases for J; bases not matched to a gene: 8. Data came from immunoSEQ multiplex PCR; TCRdb stores just in-frame clones and leaves some out. The sample has just under 350,000 clones; 75% to 90% are singletons. Patients from Seattle were sampled longitudinally, starting during active infection. Sequencing was performed on peripheral blood. The receptor comes from a woman aged 45 to 65 with COVID-19, enrolled during active disease. J is TRBJ1-2 and V is TRBV20-1, with 9 nucleotides matching TRBD1. CDR3 region: CSASVGTGSNGYTF. The CDR3, as DNA: TGCAGTGCTAGTGTCGGGACAGGGTCCAATGGCTACACCTTC.